These 27 T cell receptor beta chains were sequenced from one sample in a study of technical replicates of blood from four donors. Clones were sequenced by immunoSEQ multiplex PCR, and TCRdb holds only the in-frame ones, with some missing. Seen here are tens of thousands of clones, approximately 86% observed once, and the top ten hold 4% to 6%. The sequencing input was PBMCs. These receptors were taken from a human donor in good health. Some clones in this sample may be carry-over from other donors' samples.

The chain recombines TRBV19 with TRBJ2-1; 12 positions match TRBD1. Trimming cost V 7 bases and J 8 bases; bases outside gene matches: 12. There are 16 residues in the CDR3. Germline values: CDR1 LNHDA, CDR2 SQIVND (reference sequence). CDR3 DNA sequence: TGTGCCAGTACCCCAGAGGGGGACAGGGGGCGCGATGAGCAGTTCTTC. This gives the protein CASTPEGDRGRDEQFF.

The CDR3 bases are TGCGCCAGCAGCTTGCAGGGACAGAACACTGAAGCTTTCTTT. It encodes CASSLQGQNTEAFF. This chain connects TRBV5-1 to TRBJ1-1; a possible D gene is TRBD1 (6 bases). The germline V gene encodes CDR1 SGHRS and CDR2 YFSETQ. The CDR3 consists of 14 residues. Trimming removed 1 base from V and 1 base from J, with 8 bases in between.

The V call is TRBV6-5, the J call TRBJ1-5; the match to TRBD1 covers 7 bases. Germline V gene sequence: CDR1 MNHEY, CDR2 SVGAGI. With 6 bases clipped from V and 3 bases from J, the junction kept 8 bases outside the gene matches. The CDR3 sequence is 15 residues long. CDR3 in amino acids: CASSENRGPNQPQHF. CDR3 nucleotides: TGTGCCAGCAGCGAAAACAGGGGACCCAATCAGCCCCAGCATTTT.

This clone turned up a few times. V gene TRBV7-3 combines with J gene TRBJ1-6, with 7 bases matching TRBD1. This CDR3 spans 14 amino acids. Germline V gives CDR1 SGHTA, CDR2 FQGTGA. J gave up 7 bases and V 3 bases, and 3 bases lay outside the gene matches. CDR3: CASSLETGNSPLHF. The CDR3 bases are TGTGCCAGCAGCTTGGAGACAGGGAATTCACCCCTCCACTTT.

The chain has TRBV11-2 and TRBJ2-6; 12 bases are shared with TRBD1. V lost 5 bases and J lost 2; bases outside the gene matches: 4. The germline V gene has CDR1 SGHAT and CDR2 FQNNGV. This CDR3 has 17 residues. CDR3 in amino acids: CASSDRDRGPGANVLTF. CDR3 in DNA: TGTGCCAGCAGCGACCGGGACAGGGGGCCTGGGGCCAACGTCCTGACTTTC.

The chain joins TRBV11-2 to TRBJ2-1, with TRBD2 matching over 8 bases. The germline V gene encodes CDR1 SGHAT and CDR2 FQNNGV. CDR3 length equals 14 residues. V lost 5 bases to trimming and J lost 4 bases; unmatched junction nucleotides: 4. CDR3 sequence: CASSKKRGYNEQFF. CDR3 DNA sequence: TGTGCCAGCAGCAAGAAGCGGGGGTACAATGAGCAGTTCTTC.

This clone was picked up a small number of times. V is TRBV7-2 and J is TRBJ1-5, with TRBD1 matching over 8 bases. The CDR3 is made up of 16 amino acids. Unmatched junction bases numbered 5, after V lost 3 bases and J lost 1 base. Germline V gene sequence: CDR1 SGHTA, CDR2 FQGNSA. This CDR3 reads CASSFFGQGSNQPQHF. Written as DNA, the CDR3 is TGTGCCAGCAGCTTTTTTGGACAGGGAAGCAATCAGCCCCAGCATTTT.

This clone was seen a few times. Here the CDR3 reads CSVEFRLQGNTEAFF. CDR3 bases: TGCAGCGTTGAGTTTCGACTACAGGGGAACACTGAAGCTTTCTTT. The chain carries TRBV29-1 and TRBJ1-1; perhaps TRBD1 as D (6 bases). The CDR3 runs to 15 residues. Germline V gene data show CDR1 as SQVTM and CDR2 as ANQGSEA. V was pared by 3 bases and J by 1 base, with 15 bases between.

The CDR3 spells CASAGLTGGPLYEQYF. CDR3 DNA: TGTGCCAGCGCCGGACTTACGGGGGGCCCACTCTACGAGCAGTACTTC. The rearrangement links TRBV19 to TRBJ2-7; weak D call: TRBD2 (7 bases). The CDR3 runs 16 residues. The V and J ends lost 9 bases and 3 bases respectively, with 24 bases between them. Germline lookup yields CDR1 LNHDA and CDR2 SQIVND (reference sequence).

The V call is TRBV5-4, the J call TRBJ2-2, with 13 bases fitting TRBD2. The CDR3 runs to 16 residues. With 1 base clipped from V and 5 bases from J, the junction kept 2 bases outside the gene matches. The germline V gene encodes CDR1 SGHNT and CDR2 YYREEE (reference sequence). CDR3 sequence reads: CASSLLLAGGTGELFF. In DNA, the CDR3 is TGTGCCAGCAGCTTGTTACTAGCGGGAGGGACCGGGGAGCTGTTTTTT.

The V and J genes are TRBV19 and TRBJ1-2, with TRBD1 matching 8 bases. V lost 5 bases, J lost 5 bases, and 10 bases stayed unmatched. The germline V gene has CDR1 LNHDA and CDR2 SQIVND (reference sequence). The CDR3 is 15 residues long. The CDR3 protein is CASSSTVTGVYGYTF. The CDR3 DNA follows: TGTGCCAGTAGTTCCACCGTGACAGGGGTGTATGGCTACACCTTC.

The genes are TRBV9 and TRBJ1-6, with D unresolved. The germline CDR1 and CDR2 sequences are SGDLS and YYNGEE. V lost 3 bases and J lost 9, with 10 bases in between. The CDR3 length is 13 residues. CDR3 sequence: CASSATGVSPLHF. As DNA, the CDR3 is TGTGCCAGCAGCGCCACGGGTGTTTCACCCCTCCACTTT.

J is TRBJ1-1 and V is TRBV21-1; the table's D call TRBD1 went unverified against the DNA. TRBV21-1 is classified as a pseudogene. The CDR3 is made up of 14 amino acids. This CDR3 is CASSRQGANTEAFF. DNA for the CDR3: TGTGCCAGCAGCCGACAGGGAGCGAACACTGAAGCTTTCTTT.

The genes are TRBV5-4 and TRBJ1-5; 8 nucleotides align to TRBD1. V shed 4 bases, J shed 0 bases, and the junction held 6 bases outside the gene matches. The CDR3 has 16 amino acids. Germline V gene sequence: CDR1 SGHNT, CDR2 YYREEE (reference sequence). CDR3 protein: CASSLTGGNSNQPQHF. DNA for the CDR3: TGTGCCAGCAGCCTTACAGGGGGTAATAGCAATCAGCCCCAGCATTTT.

V is TRBV4-3 and J is TRBJ2-7; D is unresolved. The germline V gene has CDR1 LGHNA and CDR2 YSLEER. The V and J ends lost 1 base and 0 bases respectively, with 10 bases between them. The CDR3 length is 15 residues. CDR3 protein: CASSQVYYGSYEQYF. The CDR3 coding sequence is TGCGCCAGCAGCCAAGTTTACTACGGCTCCTACGAGCAGTACTTC.

The CDR3 reads CASSTWGLRGEENIQYF. The CDR3, as DNA: TGTGCCAGTAGTACATGGGGTCTTCGCGGGGAGGAAAACATTCAGTACTTC. The rearrangement uses TRBV19 and TRBJ2-4, with a tentative D call TRBD2 (6 bases). V lost 4 bases and J 5 bases, leaving 21 bases between the germline ends. There are 17 residues in the CDR3. Germline CDR1 and CDR2: LNHDA and SQIVND (reference sequence).

V usage is TRBV7-9 and J usage is TRBJ1-2; D uncertain. The CDR3 totals 12 residues. Deletions cut 5 bases from V and 4 bases from J, with 8 bases between. Germline V CDR1 and CDR2: SEHNR, FQNEAQ (reference sequence). DNA of the CDR3: TGTGCCAGCAGCCGGGGTTTCTATGGCTACACCTTC. This sequence encodes CASSRGFYGYTF.

The rearrangement links TRBV27 to TRBJ2-3, with 15 bases fitting TRBD2. Germline V gives CDR1 MNHEY, CDR2 SMNVEV (reference sequence). The CDR3 totals 17 residues. J was trimmed by 5 bases and V by 2 bases; bases with no gene match: 5. The CDR3 loop reads CASSLPWTSGGEDTQYF. In nucleotides, the CDR3 is TGTGCCAGCAGTTTACCCTGGACTAGCGGGGGGGAAGATACGCAGTATTTT.

The chain couples TRBV29-1 to TRBJ2-4; 7 bases are a match to TRBD2. The CDR3 runs to 14 residues. Germline V gene data show CDR1 as SQVTM and CDR2 as ANQGSEA. The J segment lost 2 bases and the V segment lost 1 base, leaving 2 bases of the junction unmatched. The CDR3 nucleotides are TGCAGCGTTGAAGGGCGGGAGACCAAAAACATTCAGTACTTC. Protein product: CSVEGRETKNIQYF.

The chain carries TRBV10-3 and TRBJ1-5; TRBD1 aligns across 8 bases. This CDR3 region has 16 residues. CDR1 is ENHRY, CDR2 SYGVKD, per germline. Trimming at V came to 3 bases and at J to 2 bases, leaving 6 bases not matched to a gene. CDR3 residues: CAISDRDRGGNQPQHF. Here the CDR3 DNA reads TGTGCCATCAGTGACCGCGACAGGGGAGGCAATCAGCCCCAGCATTTT.

The chain employs TRBV6-1 and TRBJ1-4, with 8 bases matching TRBD1. Germline V gene sequence: CDR1 MNHNS, CDR2 SASEGT. Trimming at V came to 6 bases and at J to 8 bases, leaving 8 bases not matched to a gene. This CDR3 comprises 14 residues. CDR3 DNA sequence: TGTGCCAGCAGCACCGACAGGGGAAACGAAAAACTGTTTTTT. This sequence encodes CASSTDRGNEKLFF.

The gene calls are TRBV20-1 and TRBJ2-3; no clear D. In germline, CDR1 is DFQATT, CDR2 SNEGSKA (reference sequence). Between the trimmed V and J ends, which lost 1 base and 3 bases, there was a span of 2 bases. The CDR3 has 11 residues. CDR3 sequence reads: CSARVTDTQYF. The DNA of the CDR3 is TGCAGTGCTAGAGTAACAGATACGCAGTATTTT.

The V and J genes are TRBV5-1 and TRBJ2-1; TRBD1 matches at 7 bases. There are 13 residues in the CDR3. Germline V gene sequence: CDR1 SGHRS, CDR2 YFSETQ. V gave up 1 base and J gave up 12 bases; unmatched junction bases: 7. CDR3 loop: CASSLSDGTAQFF. The CDR3 DNA follows: TGCGCCAGCAGCTTGTCGGACGGGACAGCGCAGTTCTTC.

The rearrangement joins TRBV7-3 to TRBJ1-6, with 9 bases that match TRBD1. Germline lookup yields CDR1 SGHTA and CDR2 FQGTGA. The CDR3 length is 16 residues. The J segment lost 9 bases and the V segment lost 4 bases, leaving 10 bases of the junction unmatched. The CDR3 nucleotides are TGTGCCAGCAGCTCTATCCCGGGACAGGGAGGTTCACCCCTCCACTTT. This codes for CASSSIPGQGGSPLHF.

The chain couples TRBV7-3 to TRBJ2-1, with 9 bases fitting TRBD2. The germline CDR1 and CDR2 sequences are SGHTA and FQGTGA. The CDR3 is made up of 15 amino acids. V lost 6 bases and J lost 6; bases outside the gene matches: 9. The CDR3 DNA reads as TGTGCCAGCAGGTCGCGGGCGGGAGGGGTCAATGAGCAGTTCTTC. This translates into CASRSRAGGVNEQFF. The variable domain in full, completed from reference TRBV7-3 and TRBJ2-1, reads GAGVSQTPSNKVTEKGKYVELRCDPISGHTALYWYRQSLGQGPEFLIYFQGTGAADDSGLPNDRFFAVRPEGSVSTLKIQRTERGDSAVYLCASRSRAGGVNEQFFGPGTRLTVL.

The chain carries TRBV15 and TRBJ1-1; D gene ambiguous. CDR1 is LNHNV, CDR2 YYDKDF, per germline (reference sequence). The V and J ends lost 0 bases and 0 bases respectively, with 5 bases between them. The length of the CDR3 is 14 residues. This CDR3 is CATSRDRMNTEAFF. The CDR3 nucleotides read TGTGCCACCAGCAGAGATCGTATGAACACTGAAGCTTTCTTT.

V is TRBV2 and J is TRBJ2-7; TRBD1 matches at 10 bases. Unmatched junction bases numbered 4, after V lost 4 bases and J lost 1 base. Germline V gene data show CDR1 as SNHLY and CDR2 as FYNNEI. This CDR3 comprises 15 residues. In nucleotides, the CDR3 is TGTGCCAGCAGTGGGGACAGGGGCGAATCCTACGAGCAGTACTTC. This gives the protein CASSGDRGESYEQYF.